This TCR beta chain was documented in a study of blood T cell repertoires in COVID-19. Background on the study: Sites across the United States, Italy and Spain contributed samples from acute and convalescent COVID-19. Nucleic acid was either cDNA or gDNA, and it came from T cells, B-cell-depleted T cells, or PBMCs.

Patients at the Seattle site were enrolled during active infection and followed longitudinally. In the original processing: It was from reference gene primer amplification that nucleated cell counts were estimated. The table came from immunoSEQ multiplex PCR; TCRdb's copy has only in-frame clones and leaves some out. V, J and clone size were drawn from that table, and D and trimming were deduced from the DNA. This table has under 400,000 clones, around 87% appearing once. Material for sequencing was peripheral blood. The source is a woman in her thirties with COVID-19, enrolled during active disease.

In nucleotides, the CDR3 is TGTGCCAGCAGCCCGCGACTAGCGGGAGCTTACAATGAGCAGTTCTTC. Its protein is CASSPRLAGAYNEQFF. This chain uses TRBV7-6 with TRBJ2-1; 12 nucleotides match TRBD2. The CDR3 loop spans 16 amino acids. Germline CDR1 is SGHVS and CDR2 is FNYEAQ. The J segment lost 4 bases and the V segment lost 5 bases, leaving 6 bases of the junction unmatched. The variable domain in full, with the rest retrieved from reference TRBV7-6 and TRBJ2-1, is GAGVSQSPRYKVTKRGQDVALRCDPISGHVSLYWYRQALGQGPEFLTYFNYEAQQDKSGLPNDRFSAERPEGSISTLTIQRTEQRDSAMYRCASSPRLAGAYNEQFFGPGTRLTVL.